These 31 T cell receptor beta chains originate from one sample sequenced in a study of CD8+ T cells in alopecia areata. Extracted RNA was reverse transcribed, and the resulting cDNA served as sequencing template. The data were produced by immunoSEQ multiplex PCR, yet TCRdb's version contains in-frame clones alone and is incomplete. The sample shows 100,000 to 150,000 clones, roughly 69% of them seen only once. The sample consisted of CD4+ T cells sorted from blood. The receptors here all came from a human donor in good health.

The chain joins TRBV30 to TRBJ1-1; 8 positions agree with TRBD1. With V trimmed by 2 bases and J by 4 bases, 6 bases remained unmatched. The CDR3 contains 14 residues. Germline assignment: CDR1 GTSNPN and CDR2 SVGIG (reference sequence). The CDR3 DNA reads as TGTGCCTGGAGTTTTAATACAGGGGGCACTGAAGCTTTCTTT. Residues: CAWSFNTGGTEAFF.

The chain joins TRBV9 to TRBJ1-1, with D tentatively TRBD1 (5 bases). CDR1 is SGDLS and CDR2 is YYNGEE in the germline V gene. The CDR3 consists of 15 residues. V shed 0 bases and J shed 1 base, with 10 bases lying between them. For the CDR3, the DNA is TGTGCCAGCAGCGTAGCTGGGGACCCGAACACTGAAGCTTTCTTT. Its translation: CASSVAGDPNTEAFF.

This chain connects TRBV5-1 to TRBJ2-7; perhaps TRBD1 as D (6 bases). Germline V CDR1 and CDR2: SGHRS, YFSETQ. There are 14 residues in the CDR3. Trimming took 0 bases from V and 4 from J, leaving 11 bases between them. The CDR3 DNA is TGCGCCAGCAGCTTGGCCCCAGGGGAATACGAGCAGTACTTC. This encodes CASSLAPGEYEQYF.

V usage is TRBV2 and J usage is TRBJ2-1; 15 bases are a match to TRBD2. The CDR3 covers 16 residues. Per the germline V gene, CDR1 is SNHLY and CDR2 is FYNNEI. Trimming took 6 bases from V and 2 from J; bases not matched to a gene: 2. DNA for the CDR3: TGTGCCAGCAGCGGGACTAGCGGGGGGACCTACAATGAGCAGTTCTTC. It specifies CASSGTSGGTYNEQFF.

This chain links TRBV25-1 with TRBJ2-2, with 8 bases lining up with TRBD1. Trimming at V came to 6 bases and at J to 5 bases, leaving 5 bases not matched to a gene. CDR3 length: 14 amino acids. Germline assignment: CDR1 MGHDK and CDR2 SYGVNS. CDR3: CASSDRGLTGELFF. Written as DNA, the CDR3 is TGTGCCAGCAGCGACAGGGGTCTGACCGGGGAGCTGTTTTTT.

The V and J genes are TRBV25-1 and TRBJ1-1; D remains ambiguous. Germline lookup yields CDR1 MGHDK and CDR2 SYGVNS. The V gene lost 4 bases and the J gene lost 11 bases, with 14 bases spanning the gap. The CDR3 is 12 amino acids. In nucleotides, the CDR3 is TGTGCCAGCAGTGGTCTGCCTCCTACGGCTTTCTTT. Its translation: CASSGLPPTAFF.

This chain uses TRBV29-1 with TRBJ1-4, with D perhaps matching TRBD1 (5 bases). Germline loops: CDR1 SQVTM, CDR2 ANQGSEA. The CDR3 runs 12 residues. Between the trimmed V and J ends, which lost 7 bases and 6 bases, there was a span of 12 bases. The CDR3 region is CSALGTDEKLFF. Written as DNA, the CDR3 is TGCAGCGCCCTGGGGACGGATGAAAAACTGTTTTTT. The full variable domain, its missing parts supplied by reference TRBV29-1 and TRBJ1-4, is SAVISQKPSRDICQRGTSLTIQCQVDSQVTMMFWYRQQPGQSLTLIATANQGSEATYESGFVIDKFPISRPNLTFSTLTVSNMSPEDSSIYLCSALGTDEKLFFGSGTQLSVL.

This sequence joins TRBV9 and TRBJ2-2; D possibly corresponds to TRBD1 (5 bases). The CDR3 spans 17 residues. Deletions cut 1 base from V and 1 base from J, with 14 bases between. Looked up from germline, CDR1 is SGDLS and CDR2 is YYNGEE. This CDR3 reads CASSVRGRVRNTGELFF. The CDR3 DNA sequence: TGTGCCAGCAGCGTAAGGGGAAGGGTACGGAACACCGGGGAGCTGTTTTTT. The full variable domain, rest sourced from reference TRBV9 and TRBJ2-2, is DSGVTQTPKHLITATGQRVTLRCSPRSGDLSVYWYQQSLDQGLQFLIQYYNGEERAKGNILERFSAQQFPDLHSELNLSSLELGDSALYFCASSVRGRVRNTGELFFGEGSRLTVL.

The V gene is TRBV30, the J gene TRBJ2-5; 8 bases agree with TRBD1. Germline values: CDR1 GTSNPN, CDR2 SVGIG (reference sequence). Trimming removed 3 bases from V and 5 bases from J; junction bases left unmatched: 5. The CDR3 totals 13 residues. The CDR3 reads CAWSGGQVETQYF. CDR3 nucleotides: TGTGCCTGGAGCGGGGGACAGGTGGAGACCCAGTACTTC.

This chain joins TRBV30 and TRBJ1-1; the D gene is possibly TRBD1 (5 bases). Germline V gene sequence: CDR1 GTSNPN, CDR2 SVGIG (reference sequence). CDR3 length: 13 residues. V was shortened by 2 bases and J by 1 base, with 8 bases between the two germline ends. The CDR3 sequence is CAWSPGTNTEAFF. The CDR3 nucleotides read TGTGCCTGGAGTCCAGGGACGAACACTGAAGCTTTCTTT.

This chain joins TRBV18 and TRBJ1-5; D is unresolved. Germline values: CDR1 KGHSH, CDR2 LQKENI. The V end was cut by 3 bases, the J end by 1 base, with 7 bases between. The CDR3 is made up of 14 amino acids. CDR3 coding DNA: TGTGCCAGCTCACCCGTTCCCAGCAATCAGCCCCAGCATTTT. It is translated as CASSPVPSNQPQHF.

The chain is built from TRBV29-1 and TRBJ2-3; TRBD1 aligns across 10 bases. Per germline, CDR1 SQVTM and CDR2 ANQGSEA. Trimming took 7 bases from V and 1 from J; bases not matched to a gene: 8. The CDR3 consists of 15 residues. The CDR3 region is CSATTGGWGTDTQYF. The CDR3 DNA follows: TGCAGCGCCACGACAGGGGGCTGGGGCACAGATACGCAGTATTTT.

This clone was seen a single time. The rearrangement joins TRBV29-1 to TRBJ2-2, with D possibly matching TRBD2 (5 bases). CDR1 SQVTM and CDR2 ANQGSEA come from the germline V gene. The CDR3 has 13 amino acids. Trimming shortened V by 3 bases and J by 7 bases, and 12 bases separated the two germline ends. CDR3 amino acids: CSVDSRGVGELFF. Written as DNA, the CDR3 is TGCAGCGTTGACTCCCGGGGAGTCGGGGAGCTGTTTTTT.

In this sample, this clone turned up a few times. The chain employs TRBV5-5 and TRBJ1-2; D ambiguous. This CDR3 has 14 residues. The V gene's germline CDR1 is SGHKS and CDR2 YYEKEE (reference sequence). V lost 1 base, J lost 4 bases, and 11 bases lay in between. CDR3: CASSLMADVYGYTF. The CDR3 DNA follows: TGTGCCAGCAGCTTGATGGCAGACGTCTATGGCTACACCTTC.

The chain recombines TRBV5-1 with TRBJ2-7, with D perhaps matching TRBD1 (9 bases). Germline loops: CDR1 SGHRS, CDR2 YFSETQ. CDR3 length: 16 amino acids. V was clipped by 4 bases and J by 2 bases, with 19 bases between them. The CDR3 nucleotides are TGCGCCAGCAGCCCGGGACTAGGACAGGGGACCTACGAGCAGTACTTC. It is translated as CASSPGLGQGTYEQYF.

The chain uses TRBV5-4 and TRBJ1-2; tentative D call: TRBD1 (5 bases). The V end was cut by 4 bases, the J end by 5 bases, with 9 bases between. The CDR3 length is 12 residues. CDR1 and CDR2 (germline): SGHNT, YYREEE (reference sequence). In DNA, the CDR3 is TGTGCCAGCAGCCCGGACACATATGGCTACACCTTC. Its translation is CASSPDTYGYTF.

The rearrangement uses TRBV30 and TRBJ2-7; 9 bases are shared with TRBD2. The V gene's germline CDR1 is GTSNPN and CDR2 SVGIG (reference sequence). V dropped 0 bases and J dropped 8; count of bases not matched to a gene: 5. CDR3 length: 13 amino acids. This chain's CDR3 is CAWSVLSGGQQYF. The CDR3 DNA sequence: TGTGCCTGGAGTGTACTGAGCGGGGGGCAGCAGTACTTC.

This chain uses TRBV5-8 with TRBJ1-2; TRBD1 agrees at 10 bases. With 4 bases clipped from V and 2 bases from J, the junction kept 5 bases outside the gene matches. In germline, CDR1 is SGHTS, CDR2 YDEGEE. This CDR3 has 15 residues. The chain's CDR3 is CASSGWDRGNYGYTF. The CDR3 bases are TGTGCCAGCAGCGGATGGGACAGGGGAAACTATGGCTACACCTTC.

The sample holds a few counts of this clone. V is TRBV27 and J is TRBJ1-4, with 7 bases aligning to TRBD1. Germline V gene lookup returns CDR1 MNHEY and CDR2 SMNVEV (reference sequence). The V segment lost 5 bases and the J segment 5 bases; nucleotides outside the gene matches: 11. The CDR3 runs 16 residues. Here the CDR3 reads CASSQGGQRYNEKLFF. Here the CDR3 DNA reads TGTGCCAGCAGTCAGGGGGGACAGAGGTACAATGAAAAACTGTTTTTT.

V is TRBV7-8 and J is TRBJ2-3, with 10 bases lining up with TRBD2. V was pared by 2 bases and J by 6 bases, with 5 bases of the junction left unmatched. The CDR3 has 15 amino acids. CDR1 SGHVS and CDR2 FQNEAQ come from the germline V gene. In DNA, the CDR3 is TGTGCCAGCAGCTTAAGGTCTAGCGGGGGTGATACGCAGTATTTT. Its protein product is CASSLRSSGGDTQYF.

The rearrangement joins TRBV5-6 to TRBJ2-5; 8 positions agree with TRBD2. The CDR3 sequence is 16 residues long. With 0 bases clipped from V and 2 bases from J, the junction kept 6 bases outside the gene matches. Germline lookup yields CDR1 SGHDT and CDR2 YYEEEE. The CDR3 is CASSLAGSGVQETQYF. The CDR3 bases are TGTGCCAGCAGCTTGGCGGGTAGCGGGGTGCAAGAGACCCAGTACTTC.

The V and J genes are TRBV30 and TRBJ1-1, with unresolved D. The CDR3 is 14 amino acids. Germline CDR1 is GTSNPN and CDR2 is SVGIG (reference sequence). The V end lost 3 bases, the J end lost 2 bases, and 13 bases lay between the germline ends. CDR3 nucleotides: TGTGCCTGGAGCCGTCGTCCTGGAAACACTGAAGCTTTCTTT. Translated, it gives CAWSRRPGNTEAFF.

V usage is TRBV5-5 and J usage is TRBJ1-2; 10 bases fit TRBD1. The CDR3 has 14 amino acids. The V segment lost 0 bases and the J segment 7 bases; nucleotides outside the gene matches: 3. Germline CDR1 SGHKS, CDR2 YYEKEE (reference sequence). The CDR3 nucleotides read TGTGCCAGCAGCTTGGAGGGGGACAGGGGTGGCTACACCTTC. Amino acid sequence: CASSLEGDRGGYTF.

The V call is TRBV30, the J call TRBJ2-7; D gene uncertain. CDR1 and CDR2 from the germline V gene are GTSNPN and SVGIG (reference sequence). V shed 4 bases and J shed 3 bases, with 7 bases lying between them. This CDR3 spans 11 amino acids. DNA for the CDR3: TGTGCCTGGAACTCGGACTACGAGCAGTACTTC. This codes for CAWNSDYEQYF.

Of note for this clone: This specimen includes other DNA sequences encoding the same CDR3. The chain is built from TRBV5-1 and TRBJ2-2; no firm D call. V was pared by 0 bases and J by 1 base, with 4 bases between. The CDR3 is made up of 14 amino acids. Germline values: CDR1 SGHRS, CDR2 YFSETQ. The CDR3: CASSLEGNTGELFF. In DNA, the CDR3 is TGCGCCAGCAGCTTGGAGGGGAACACCGGGGAGCTGTTTTTT.

The chain carries TRBV5-6 and TRBJ1-4; 7 positions agree with TRBD1. CDR3 length: 14 residues. V was pared by 4 bases and J by 10 bases, with 10 bases of the junction left unmatched. CDR1 is SGHDT, CDR2 YYEEEE, per germline. The CDR3 reads CASSPTDRAGKLFF. CDR3 in DNA: TGTGCCAGCAGCCCGACCGACAGGGCGGGAAAACTGTTTTTT.

The V and J genes are TRBV7-2 and TRBJ2-5, with D perhaps TRBD1 (5 bases). V was pared by 3 bases and J by 7 bases, with 12 bases between. Germline assignment: CDR1 SGHTA and CDR2 FQGNSA. The CDR3 extends over 13 amino acids. CDR3 DNA sequence: TGTGCCAGCAGCTTCAGGGTTAGGGGGACCCAGTACTTC. Translated: CASSFRVRGTQYF.

The chain combines TRBV7-9 with TRBJ2-5; 8 positions match TRBD2. CDR3 length: 15 residues. The V and J ends lost 4 bases and 5 bases, in that order; junction bases with no gene match: 9. Germline lookup yields CDR1 SEHNR and CDR2 FQNEAQ (reference sequence). Here the CDR3 DNA reads TGTGCCAGCAGCTCCCAGGGACTAGATGAGGAGACCCAGTACTTC. Translated, it gives CASSSQGLDEETQYF.

This clone came up once. The genes are TRBV2 and TRBJ2-1, with 11 bases identical to TRBD1. The V and J ends lost 4 bases and 6 bases, in that order; junction bases with no gene match: 2. Germline loops: CDR1 SNHLY, CDR2 FYNNEI. This CDR3 is 14 amino acids long. CDR3 in DNA: TGTGCCAGCAGTGTTGGGACAGGGGGCAATGAGCAGTTCTTC. The encoded protein is CASSVGTGGNEQFF.

This clone was recorded a few times. The rearrangement joins TRBV6-6 to TRBJ2-5, with D perhaps TRBD1 (6 bases). Germline V gene sequence: CDR1 MNHNY, CDR2 SVGAGI (reference sequence). V lost 6 bases and J 4 bases, leaving 6 bases between the germline ends. This CDR3 has 11 residues. The CDR3 DNA is TGTGCCAGCAGCAGGGGAGAGACCCAGTACTTC. This sequence encodes CASSRGETQYF.

This chain uses TRBV5-1 with TRBJ2-2; 8 nucleotides align to TRBD1. This CDR3 is built from 19 residues. CDR1 and CDR2 (germline): SGHRS, YFSETQ. The V and J ends lost 9 bases and 0 bases, in that order; junction bases with no gene match: 19. CDR3 DNA: TGCGCCACACATCGAGGGCAGGGGGCCTCTACCGCGAACACCGGGGAGCTGTTTTTT. Its translation: CATHRGQGASTANTGELFF.